A single sample gave rise to the 7 T cell receptor beta chains below, sequenced in a study of T cells expressing NK-cell markers. TCRdb processed the 5' RACE reads again and assigns one entry to each CDR3 protein, with no DNA. Its clone listing holds a few hundred thousand distinct CDR3 sequences. Sequenced input: blood T cells: a sorted CD56 or NKG2C T cell subset, CD4+ or CD8+ T cells, or bulk PBMC T cells (not recorded which). These receptor sequences come from a man aged 18-75 years in good health.

This chain links TRBV12-3 or TRBV12-4 with TRBJ1-1; TCRdb returns TRBD1, unconfirmable since there is no DNA. The CDR3 contains 14 residues. The CDR3 spells CASTSGPGGTEAFF.

The chain is built from TRBV5-1 and TRBJ2-7; the TCRdb call, TRBD1, lacks DNA for checking. Germline V gives CDR1 SGHRS, CDR2 YFSETQ. The CDR3 runs to 15 residues. This CDR3 reads CASSRSRDRGREQYF.

The V gene is TRBV7-2, the J gene TRBJ2-4; no DNA is available, so the TRBD2 call from TCRdb remains unchecked. Germline loops: CDR1 SGHTA, CDR2 FQGNSA. This CDR3 is 15 amino acids long. CDR3 residues: CASSLGLEQKNIQYF. The whole variable domain, remainder taken from reference TRBV7-2 and TRBJ2-4, is GAGVSQSPSNKVTEKGKDVELRCDPISGHTALYWYRQSLGQGLEFLIYFQGNSAPDKSGLPSDRFSAERTGGSVSTLTIQRTQQEDSAVYLCASSLGLEQKNIQYFGAGTRLSVL.

The chain combines TRBV6-1 with TRBJ1-4. The CDR3 has 16 amino acids. CDR1 MNHNS and CDR2 SASEGT come from the germline V gene. Here the CDR3 reads CASRGGAGSTNEKLFF.

The chain carries TRBV11-2 and TRBJ1-1; TCRdb picks TRBD1, but there is no DNA to check that call. CDR1 and CDR2 from the germline V gene are SGHAT and FQNNGV. This CDR3 is built from 13 residues. This CDR3 is CASSSSDSTEAFF.

The chain has TRBV2 and TRBJ1-1. Germline V gene lookup returns CDR1 SNHLY and CDR2 FYNNEI. The CDR3 sequence is 13 residues long. Here the CDR3 reads CASSEDNVGEAFF. The full variable domain, with the rest looked up from reference TRBV2 and TRBJ1-1, is EPEVTQTPSHQVTQMGQEVILRCVPISNHLYFYWYRQILGQKVEFLVSFYNNEISEKSEIFDDQFSVERPDGSNFTLKIRSTKLEDSAMYFCASSEDNVGEAFFGQGTRLTVV.

The chain combines TRBV5-5 with TRBJ2-2; TCRdb's D gene call, TRBD2, goes unchecked for lack of DNA. Germline loops: CDR1 SGHKS, CDR2 YYEKEE (reference sequence). The CDR3 consists of 15 residues. This CDR3 is CASRPEAGRVRELFF.